Listed below are T cell receptor beta chains from one sample, sequenced in a study of somatic mutations in cytotoxic T cells in rheumatoid arthritis. Using immunoSEQ multiplex PCR, the repertoire was profiled, and TCRdb retains in-frame clones only, with some absent. This table has fewer than 20,000 clones, roughly 82% appearing once. The sequencing input was CD8+ T cells sorted from blood. The source of these receptors is an adult with rheumatoid arthritis. Both conserved end residues are part of each CDR3. D genes are given only for firm matches. For some rows the clone size is stated as once, few or many, or as a class when expanded; others skip it.

V gene,D gene,clone size,J gene,CDR3 protein,CDR3 DNA
TRBV7-4,-,-,TRBJ2-2,CASSPTPGELFF,TGTGCCAGCAGCCCCACGCCCGGGGAGCTGTTTTTT
TRBV13,TRBD2,-,TRBJ2-7,CASSLGGTGGTYEQYF,TGTGCCAGCAGCTTAGGGGGGACGGGGGGAACCTACGAGCAGTACTTC
TRBV27,TRBD1,-,TRBJ1-3,CASSFSGTGTTIYF,TGTGCCAGCAGTTTTTCCGGGACAGGGACCACCATATATTTT
TRBV4-3,TRBD1,-,TRBJ1-1,CASSQDRETGVTEAFF,TGCGCCAGCAGCCAAGATCGCGAGACAGGGGTCACTGAAGCTTTCTTT
TRBV7-6,TRBD1,-,TRBJ1-1,CASSLGTGRGGTEAFF,TGTGCCAGCAGCCTCGGGACAGGGCGGGGGGGCACTGAAGCTTTCTTT
TRBV11-2,TRBD2,-,TRBJ2-3,CASPLPGTSDTDTQYF,TGTGCCAGCCCCTTGCCTGGGACTAGCGATACAGATACGCAGTATTTT
TRBV27,-,-,TRBJ2-7,CASSSPGTLSYEQYF,TGTGCCAGCAGTTCCCCCGGGACACTTTCCTACGAGCAGTACTTC
TRBV27,-,-,TRBJ2-3,CASSSPGTDTQYF,TGTGCCAGCAGTTCCCCAGGCACAGATACGCAGTATTTT
TRBV6-4,-,-,TRBJ2-1,CASSEFGHEQFF,TGTGCCAGCAGTGAATTCGGCCATGAGCAGTTCTTC
TRBV7-6,-,few,TRBJ2-7,CASSLSGGGIYEQYF,TGTGCCAGCAGCTTATCAGGGGGAGGGATCTACGAGCAGTACTTC
TRBV28,-,-,TRBJ2-1,CASRPLDRTLGRNEQFF,TGTGCCAGCAGACCCTTGGATCGGACTCTAGGGCGCAATGAGCAGTTCTTC
TRBV7-8,-,medium-sized,TRBJ2-7,CASSLAQGPLYEQYF,TGTGCCAGCAGCTTAGCGCAAGGGCCTCTCTACGAGCAGTACTTC
TRBV19,-,-,TRBJ2-5,CATSEARGGETQYF,TGTGCCACCTCAGAGGCCAGGGGCGGGGAGACCCAGTACTTC
TRBV5-8,-,-,TRBJ1-5,CASSLVRPQHF,TGTGCCAGCAGCTTGGTGCGGCCCCAGCATTTT
TRBV4-1,-,-,TRBJ1-4,CASSQSGTRYEKLFF,TGCGCCAGCAGCCAGTCCGGGACCCGGTATGAAAAACTGTTTTTT
TRBV15,TRBD2,-,TRBJ2-1,CATSRDPRGGFYNEQFF,TGTGCCACCAGCAGAGATCCCCGGGGGGGTTTCTACAATGAGCAGTTCTTC
TRBV10-3,-,-,TRBJ2-7,CASGGGTAYEQYF,TGTGCCTCGGGTGGGGGGACTGCCTACGAGCAGTACTTC
TRBV7-2,-,once,TRBJ2-1,CASSYPGRDYNEQFF,TGTGCCAGCAGCTACCCGGGACGAGACTACAATGAGCAGTTCTTC
TRBV7-7,TRBD2,-,TRBJ2-1,CASSSAGGDNEQFF,TGTGCCAGCAGCTCAGCGGGGGGGGACAATGAGCAGTTCTTC
TRBV4-3,-,-,TRBJ2-6,CASSQVGGVLTF,TGCGCCAGCAGCCAAGTAGGTGGCGTCCTGACTTTC
TRBV6-1,-,-,TRBJ1-1,CASIQGRTEAFF,TGTGCCAGCATTCAGGGACGGACTGAAGCTTTCTTT
TRBV4-2,TRBD1,-,TRBJ2-7,CASRFGVGQGNYEQYF,TGTGCCAGCAGGTTCGGGGTCGGACAGGGTAACTACGAGCAGTACTTC
TRBV7-6,TRBD1,once,TRBJ2-2,CASSISDRGQIPTGELFF,TGTGCCAGCAGCATCTCCGACAGGGGGCAAATACCCACCGGGGAGCTGTTTTTT
TRBV11-2,TRBD1,-,TRBJ2-7,CASTWGQGSYEQYF,TGTGCCAGCACGTGGGGACAGGGCTCCTACGAGCAGTACTTC
TRBV5-6,TRBD2,-,TRBJ2-7,CASGWRASGTYEQYF,TGTGCCAGCGGCTGGAGGGCTAGCGGAACCTACGAGCAGTACTTC
TRBV5-6,-,-,TRBJ2-1,CASSSWGPGTSYNEQFF,TGTGCCAGCAGTTCATGGGGGCCAGGGACATCCTACAATGAGCAGTTCTTC
TRBV7-2,-,-,TRBJ2-1,CASSLVYNEQFF,TGTGCCAGCAGCTTAGTGTACAATGAGCAGTTCTTC
TRBV2,-,-,TRBJ1-1,CASSWTVGYAEAFF,TGTGCCAGCAGTTGGACTGTGGGATACGCTGAAGCTTTCTTT
TRBV7-8,TRBD1,-,TRBJ2-1,CASSSPKPSETGGRGLRNEQFF,TGTGCCAGCAGCTCTCCCAAACCCTCGGAGACAGGGGGCCGGGGGCTAAGGAATGAGCAGTTCTTC
TRBV29-1,-,-,TRBJ1-2,CSVADPYGYTF,TGCAGCGTTGCCGATCCCTATGGCTACACCTTC
TRBV4-1,-,-,TRBJ2-1,CASSHRGTGTAHSYNEQFF,TGCGCCAGCAGCCATAGAGGAACCGGGACTGCCCACTCCTACAATGAGCAGTTCTTC
TRBV23-1,-,-,TRBJ1-2,CASSQSHLSYGYTF,TGCGCCAGCAGTCAATCGCACCTGAGCTATGGCTACACCTTC
TRBV25-1,-,-,TRBJ1-2,CASSDVSGANYGYTF,TGTGCCAGCAGTGATGTGAGTGGAGCTAACTATGGCTACACCTTC
TRBV7-3,TRBD2,-,TRBJ2-3,CASSLKSGGTDTQYF,TGTGCCAGCAGCTTAAAAAGCGGGGGCACAGATACGCAGTATTTT
TRBV27,-,-,TRBJ2-2,CASSPISGAGELFF,TGTGCCAGCAGCCCGATTTCGGGGGCCGGGGAGCTGTTTTTT